These 15 T cell receptor beta chains were all obtained from the same sample, sequenced in a study of shared clonotypes between healthy human individuals. Assay used: immunoSEQ multiplex PCR; TCRdb lists only in-frame clones, some missing. The profile covers some 500,000 clones, with roughly 95% appearing a single time and about 0.067% taken by the ten largest. Sequencing was done on a sample of naive CD4+ T cells sorted from blood. Subset meaning: CD45RA+ positively selected. These receptors originate from a woman aged 25 to 39 in good health.

Regarding this clone: The junction does not match germline at one end; this may be a read error. The gene calls are TRBV25-1 and TRBJ1-1, with a possible D match to TRBD1 (6 bases). Germline V CDR1 and CDR2: MGHDK, SYGVNS. The CDR3 is made up of 11 amino acids. CDR3 bases: TGTGCCAGCAGTGCTGGACAGATATCCCACTTT. Protein: CASSAGQISHF.

The chain recombines TRBV6-1 with TRBJ1-2; D remains unclear. The germline V and J ends were trimmed by 4 bases and 4 bases, with 13 bases remaining between them. Per germline, CDR1 MNHNS and CDR2 SASEGT. The CDR3 sequence is 14 residues long. As DNA, the CDR3 is TGTGCCAGCAGTGCCGCCGGGTCGGCCTATGGCTACACCTTC. Translated, it gives CASSAAGSAYGYTF.

This clone has only one observation. The rearrangement links TRBV2 to TRBJ1-4, with a possible D match to TRBD1 (6 bases). The V end was cut by 7 bases, the J end by 5 bases, with 14 bases between. The germline V gene has CDR1 SNHLY and CDR2 FYNNEI. The CDR3 contains 14 residues. The CDR3 loop is CASNLDSSNEKLFF. CDR3 sequence (DNA): TGTGCCAGCAACCTGGACAGCTCGAATGAAAAACTGTTTTTT.

The chain links TRBV5-4 to TRBJ2-7; TRBD2 matches at 8 bases. Trimming at V came to 4 bases and at J to 6 bases, leaving 15 bases not matched to a gene. Germline CDR1 SGHNT, CDR2 YYREEE (reference sequence). The CDR3 totals 16 residues. The CDR3 region has the DNA TGTGCCAGCAGCCAGAACCCCACTAGCGGCTACGGCGAGCAGTACTTC. It specifies CASSQNPTSGYGEQYF.

The chain links TRBV19 to TRBJ1-1, with no clear D. CDR1 LNHDA and CDR2 SQIVND come from the germline V gene (reference sequence). Deletions cut 3 bases from V and 3 bases from J, with 11 bases between. The CDR3 consists of 14 residues. The CDR3 DNA follows: TGTGCCAGTAGTATTTTGGGGTCAGACACTGAAGCTTTCTTT. Translating gives CASSILGSDTEAFF.

The rearrangement links TRBV27 to TRBJ1-5; D uncertain. The CDR3 covers 13 residues. Germline loops: CDR1 MNHEY, CDR2 SMNVEV (reference sequence). Deletions cut 3 bases from V and 5 bases from J, with 8 bases between. As DNA, the CDR3 is TGTGCCAGCAGTTTCGAGGGATATCAGCCCCAGCATTTT. This codes for CASSFEGYQPQHF.

The chain recombines TRBV10-3 with TRBJ2-1, with 7 positions matching TRBD2. V lost 5 bases, J lost 4 bases, and 5 bases stayed unmatched. CDR3 length equals 14 residues. CDR1 is ENHRY and CDR2 is SYGVKD in the germline V gene. The CDR3 coding sequence is TGTGCCATCAGTCCAACTAGCGCATACAATGAGCAGTTCTTC. Translating it yields CAISPTSAYNEQFF.

This chain links TRBV27 with TRBJ2-4; the match to TRBD2 covers 8 bases. The ends lost 6 bases at V and 5 bases at J; junction bases unmatched: 9. The CDR3 consists of 15 residues. The germline V gene has CDR1 MNHEY and CDR2 SMNVEV (reference sequence). DNA for the CDR3: TGTGCCAGCAGAAAGACCGGGACTAGTGAAAACATTCAGTACTTC. Its translation: CASRKTGTSENIQYF.

The V call is TRBV5-1, the J call TRBJ2-1, with D unresolved. The CDR3 is 12 residues long. V shed 4 bases and J shed 7 bases, with 9 bases lying between them. Germline CDR1 and CDR2: SGHRS and YFSETQ. CDR3 sequence (DNA): TGCGCCAGCAGCGTCACAGTGAATGAGCAGTTCTTC. This encodes CASSVTVNEQFF.

J is TRBJ2-7 and V is TRBV28; TRBD2 agrees at 12 bases. The CDR3 is made up of 15 amino acids. Germline CDR1 and CDR2: MDHEN and SYDVKM. Trimming removed 5 bases from V and 3 bases from J; junction bases left unmatched: 5. The CDR3 DNA reads as TGTGCCAGCAGTCCCTTGACTAGCGGGAGCTACGAGCAGTACTTC. Translation gives CASSPLTSGSYEQYF.

The chain recombines TRBV30 with TRBJ2-2, with D possibly matching TRBD1 (6 bases). The length of the CDR3 is 16 residues. V lost 0 bases to trimming and J lost 0 bases, with 11 bases between them. Germline CDR1 is GTSNPN and CDR2 is SVGIG (reference sequence). The CDR3 sequence is CAWSVRAGANTGELFF. DNA of the CDR3: TGTGCCTGGAGTGTAAGGGCAGGGGCGAACACCGGGGAGCTGTTTTTT.

J is TRBJ1-1 and V is TRBV6-5, with 8 bases lining up with TRBD1. This CDR3 is built from 15 residues. V gave up 6 bases and J gave up 5 bases; unmatched junction bases: 11. CDR1 MNHEY and CDR2 SVGAGI come from the germline V gene. The CDR3 DNA follows: TGTGCCAGCAGGGGGGACAGGATGTCGAGGACTGAAGCTTTCTTT. Translation: CASRGDRMSRTEAFF.

The sample holds one count of this clone. The rearrangement joins TRBV28 to TRBJ1-4; weak D call: TRBD1 (6 bases). CDR1 and CDR2 (germline): MDHEN, SYDVKM. V dropped 4 bases and J dropped 10 bases, with 22 bases sitting between them. The CDR3 is 16 residues long. CDR3 sequence: CASSSPRGGTVGKLFF. CDR3 DNA sequence: TGTGCCAGCAGTTCCCCGCGAGGGGGAACGGTGGGAAAACTGTTTTTT. Looking up the rest from reference TRBV28 and TRBJ1-4 gives the full variable domain: DVKVTQSSRYLVKRTGEKVFLECVQDMDHENMFWYRQDPGLGLRLIYFSYDVKMKEKGDIPEGYSVSREKKERFSLILESASTNQTSMYLCASSSPRGGTVGKLFFGSGTQLSVL.

V is TRBV15 and J is TRBJ1-2; D is uncertain. CDR1 and CDR2 from the germline V gene are LNHNV and YYDKDF (reference sequence). Trimming pared 6 bases from V and 3 bases from J, leaving 11 bases between. This CDR3 has 13 amino acids. The DNA for the CDR3 is TGTGCCACCAGTCTGGACGGGTACTATGGCTACACCTTC. Its translation: CATSLDGYYGYTF.

As regards this clone: This sample also contains other DNA sequences that code for the same CDR3. This chain links TRBV19 with TRBJ2-5, with D perhaps TRBD1 (6 bases). Trimming took 4 bases from V and 5 from J, leaving 8 bases between them. The germline gives CDR1 LNHDA, CDR2 SQIVND (reference sequence). The CDR3 is made up of 12 amino acids. In DNA form, the CDR3 reads TGTGCCAGTAGTACAGGGGTTGAGACCCAGTACTTC. Residues: CASSTGVETQYF.